This T cell receptor beta chain was retrieved from a study of T cell changes during pregnancy in multiple sclerosis. The CDR3 extends over 16 amino acids. Germline CDR1 SNHLY, CDR2 FYNNEI. Here immunoSEQ multiplex PCR was the method, and the copy in TCRdb shows in-frame clones only, minus some. Of about 24,000 clones listed, about nine tenths are singletons. Points on this clone: One end of the junction varies from germline; a read error may be responsible.

The sequences come from CD8+ T cells from peripheral blood mononuclear cells, collected in the third trimester of pregnancy. The J gene is TRBJ2-7, the V gene TRBV2, with 13 positions matching TRBD2. This clonotype was obtained from a female donor in good health, enrolled as a control in a pregnancy study. The CDR3 coding sequence is TGTGCCAGCGGTGAGGGACTAGCGGGGTTGGCCTACGAGCAGTACTTC. Translated: CASGEGLAGLAYEQYF.